Listed below are T cell receptor beta chains from one sample, sequenced in a study of shared clonotypes between healthy human individuals. Using immunoSEQ multiplex PCR, the repertoire was profiled, and TCRdb retains in-frame clones only, with some absent. The sample has over 800,000 clones; almost 95% are singletons. The sample was naive CD8+ T cells sorted from blood. These receptor sequences come from a man aged 25 to 45 in good health. Both conserved end residues are part of each CDR3. A D gene is named only where the DNA matches it firmly. The size of a clone is reported for some rows only, either as once, few or many, or as a class for expanded clones.

v_gene	j_gene	abundance	d_gene	len	CDR3aa	CDR3nt
TRBV7-6	TRBJ1-5	-	-	13	CASSLTEYQPQHF	TGTGCCAGCAGCTTAACGGAGTATCAGCCCCAGCATTTT
TRBV11-2	TRBJ2-7	once	TRBD2	15	CASSLDLTSGYEQYF	TGTGCCAGCAGCTTAGACTTGACTAGCGGTTACGAGCAGTACTTC
TRBV28	TRBJ2-7	few	-	11	CASSDFYEQYF	TGTGCCAGCTCGGACTTTTACGAGCAGTACTTC
TRBV7-8	TRBJ2-1	many	-	13	CASSLLGQNEQFF	TGTGCCAGCAGCCTACTGGGTCAGAATGAGCAGTTCTTC
TRBV28	TRBJ2-7	once	-	16	CASSLLNTGYSYEQYF	TGTGCCAGCAGTTTATTGAATACAGGGTACTCCTACGAGCAGTACTTC
TRBV19	TRBJ2-3	once	TRBD1	15	CASSRDRGISDTQYF	TGTGCCAGTAGTCGAGACAGGGGCATTTCAGATACGCAGTATTTT
TRBV10-3	TRBJ1-3	once	-	16	CAISSTRGDSGNTIYF	TGTGCCATCAGTAGTACCAGGGGAGACTCTGGAAACACCATATATTTT
TRBV9	TRBJ2-1	-	TRBD2	19	CASSVEGGRAATSYNEQFF	TGTGCCAGCAGCGTAGAGGGCGGGAGGGCCGCTACATCCTACAATGAGCAGTTCTTC
TRBV27	TRBJ2-2	-	-	16	CASSLRGGRDTGELFF	TGTGCCAGCAGTCTAAGAGGAGGGCGCGACACCGGGGAGCTGTTTTTT
TRBV7-6	TRBJ2-2	once	TRBD2	17	CASSLTDSGRVTGELFF	TGTGCCAGCAGCTTAACGGACAGCGGGAGGGTCACCGGGGAGCTGTTTTTT
TRBV27	TRBJ2-5	-	TRBD1	13	CASSFNRGGTQYF	TGTGCCAGCAGTTTTAACAGGGGTGGGACCCAGTACTTC
TRBV5-1	TRBJ2-7	-	-	13	CASSLAMGYEQYF	TGCGCCAGCAGCTTGGCCATGGGTTACGAGCAGTACTTC
TRBV12-5	TRBJ2-7	-	TRBD2	14	CASGLDETSREQYF	TGTGCTAGTGGTTTGGACGAGACTAGCCGCGAGCAGTACTTC
TRBV9	TRBJ2-5	-	-	13	CASSVGYQETQYF	TGTGCCAGCAGCGTAGGGTACCAAGAGACCCAGTACTTC
TRBV21-1	TRBJ2-3	-	-	17	CASSGDLGWCGGDTQYF	TGTGCCAGCAGCGGCGATCTGGGTTGGTGTGGCGGAGATACGCAGTATTTT
TRBV5-6	TRBJ2-5	-	TRBD1	14	CASSTTGGRETQYF	TGTGCCAGCAGCACGACAGGGGGGAGAGAGACCCAGTACTTC
TRBV29-1	TRBJ1-1	once	-	12	CSGFRDHTEAFF	TGCAGCGGCTTCCGGGATCACACTGAAGCTTTCTTT
TRBV19	TRBJ2-1	-	TRBD1	14	CASRWTGSGNEQFF	TGTGCCAGTAGATGGACAGGGTCCGGCAATGAGCAGTTCTTC